This T cell receptor beta chain derives from a study of sequential checkpoint blockade in melanoma. Study conclusions and caveats: Patients with week-13 increases in T-cell fraction and clonality benefited about 30 times more often.

The CDR3 covers 15 residues. V gave up 0 bases and J gave up 2 bases, with 9 bases separating them. Germline CDR1 and CDR2: MGHRA and YSYEKL. A remark on this clone: What it recognizes is unknown.

Treatment of the sample: randomized to nivolumab then ipilimumab (arm A) or the reverse (arm B). Here immunoSEQ multiplex PCR was the method, and the copy in TCRdb shows in-frame clones only, minus some. The sample lists roughly 20,000 clones; approximately 27% were seen once. The sequence came from a human donor with melanoma. The chain recombines TRBV4-1 with TRBJ2-3; no definite D call. The material was tumor tissue (inferred from file names), obtained from a patient given nivolumab and ipilimumab in sequence. CDR3 loop: CASSQERSVTDTQYF. The CDR3 region has the DNA TGCGCCAGCAGCCAAGAAAGGTCGGTCACAGATACGCAGTATTTT.